This T cell receptor beta chain was sequenced for a study of beta chain features in type 1 diabetes. Overall study results and limits: cDNA-based sequencing might over-represent cells highly expressing TCR. Moderate but significant shortening of TCRB CDR3s was recorded in all four CD4+ subsets from Type 1 diabetes patients.

Reverse transcribing all isolated RNA meant expressed TCRB transcripts were sequenced. Libraries were prepared by immunoSEQ multiplex PCR; TCRdb keeps only in-frame clonotypes and omits some of them. The profile shows hundreds of thousands of clones, 11% to 15% of them singletons. With respect to this clone: Its antigen remains unknown.

Deletions cut 5 bases from V and 8 bases from J, with 9 bases between. The germline V gene encodes CDR1 MDHEN and CDR2 SYDVKM. The CDR3 length is 11 residues. The chain uses TRBV28 and TRBJ1-1, with a possible D match to TRBD1 (6 bases). Sequencing was performed on naive CD4+ T cells from blood. This sequence originates from a man aged 18 to 29 with type 1 diabetes. The CDR3 sequence is CASSLQGEAFF. The CDR3 DNA reads as TGTGCCAGCAGTCTACAGGGAGAAGCTTTCTTT.